This T cell receptor beta chain was captured by sequencing in a study of identical twins. Each CDR3 protein is one row after TCRdb ran MiXCR on the 5' RACE reads. Of just over 500,000 distinct CDR3 sequences in the sample, around 20% were seen once. Per the germline V gene, CDR1 is DFQATT and CDR2 is SNEGSKA (reference sequence). V lost 4 bases to trimming and J lost 4 bases; unmatched junction nucleotides: 11. CDR3 length: 15 amino acids. On this clonotype itself: The antigen is undetermined.

Broader study findings: The study found excess low generation probability among twin-shared out-of-frame alpha sequences.

All donors were healthy, and all were Caucasian. The sample was also reused in another study, on T cells expressing NK-cell markers.

This sequence was found in a young woman in good health. The sequenced sample consisted of CD4+ T cells sorted from blood. The V and J genes are TRBV20-1 and TRBJ2-5, with 8 bases fitting TRBD1. The CDR3 sequence: CSAIQPRGRVETQYF. CDR3 DNA: TGCAGTGCTATCCAGCCCAGGGGGCGAGTAGAGACCCAGTACTTC.